This T cell receptor beta chain was obtained from a study of T-cell memory formation after mild COVID-19. At the level of the study: Among the donors, TCR clusters were largely specific to each donor.

Between the trimmed V and J ends, which lost 5 bases and 6 bases, there was a span of 16 bases. This CDR3 has 15 amino acids. The germline V gene encodes CDR1 SGHTA and CDR2 FQGNSA. TCRdb re-derived calls from the 5' RACE reads in MiXCR, one entry per CDR3 protein. The table lists fewer than 300,000 distinct CDR3 sequences, over 15% of them singletons. In its sample, this clonotype was seen a few times. Its antigen is unknown. General observations from the study: Day 15 to 85 contracting clones showed balanced CD4/CD8; day 15 to 37 expanders favored CD4+. Mostly located in CM and EM were contracting CD4+ clones, with contracting CD8+ clones located in EMRA.

This receptor was taken from a man between 18 and 29 years old who had mild COVID-19 (a few samples of this study predate the infection). Cell type and time point are not known. Sequenced input: PBMCs or a T cell subset sorted from them (not recorded which). This chain connects TRBV7-2 to TRBJ2-2; D call uncertain. The CDR3 nucleotides are TGTGCCAGCAGCGTTAGGCGTCTACACGCCGGGGAGCTGTTTTTT. It encodes CASSVRRLHAGELFF.